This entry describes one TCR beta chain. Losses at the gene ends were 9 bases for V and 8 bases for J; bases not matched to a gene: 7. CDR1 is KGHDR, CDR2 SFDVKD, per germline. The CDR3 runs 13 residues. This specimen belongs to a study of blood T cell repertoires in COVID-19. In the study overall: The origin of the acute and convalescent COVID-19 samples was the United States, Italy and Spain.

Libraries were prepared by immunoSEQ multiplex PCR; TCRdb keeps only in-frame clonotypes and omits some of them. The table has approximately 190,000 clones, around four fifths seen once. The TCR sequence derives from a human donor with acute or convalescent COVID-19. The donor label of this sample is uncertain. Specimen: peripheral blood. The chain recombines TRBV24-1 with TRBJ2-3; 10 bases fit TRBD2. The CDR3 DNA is TGTGCCACCCAGCTAGCGGGAGCGGTTACGCAGTATTTT. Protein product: CATQLAGAVTQYF.